Shown below are 20 T cell receptor beta chains from a single sample sequenced in a study of T cell responses to AZD1222 COVID-19 vaccine. Assay: immunoSEQ multiplex PCR; the TCRdb copy retains only in-frame clones and omits some. The sample lists 95,000 to 100,000 clones, approximately 89% seen once, with about 9.4% in the top ten. Material: peripheral blood, obtained 28 days after the second AZD1222 dose. The receptors were gathered from an adult who received the AZD1222 COVID-19 vaccine.

This clone was observed a few times. The V gene is TRBV28, the J gene TRBJ1-1, with D tentatively TRBD1 (6 bases). The CDR3 has 14 amino acids. The ends were cut back, 6 bases at V and 3 bases at J, with 14 bases in the middle. Per germline, CDR1 MDHEN and CDR2 SYDVKM. The CDR3 DNA is TGTGCCAGCAGCTCCCTCGGGGGCTACACTGAAGCTTTCTTT. Protein sequence: CASSSLGGYTEAFF. Drawing the rest from reference TRBV28 and TRBJ1-1, the complete variable domain is DVKVTQSSRYLVKRTGEKVFLECVQDMDHENMFWYRQDPGLGLRLIYFSYDVKMKEKGDIPEGYSVSREKKERFSLILESASTNQTSMYLCASSSLGGYTEAFFGQGTRLTVV.

This chain joins TRBV9 and TRBJ1-6; unclear D gene. Deletions cut 9 bases from V and 4 bases from J, with 20 bases between. This CDR3 spans 16 amino acids. CDR1 is SGDLS, CDR2 YYNGEE, per germline. The DNA for the CDR3 is TGTGCCAATGGTAGGAAGACACCTGTTTATAATTCACCCCTCCACTTT. Translated, it gives CANGRKTPVYNSPLHF. Looking up the rest from reference TRBV9 and TRBJ1-6 gives the full variable domain: DSGVTQTPKHLITATGQRVTLRCSPRSGDLSVYWYQQSLDQGLQFLIQYYNGEERAKGNILERFSAQQFPDLHSELNLSSLELGDSALYFCANGRKTPVYNSPLHFGNGTRLTVT.

V and J are TRBV29-1 and TRBJ2-5; D remains ambiguous. The CDR3 totals 13 residues. Deletions cut 5 bases from V and 0 bases from J, with 10 bases between. Per germline, CDR1 SQVTM and CDR2 ANQGSEA. The CDR3 DNA reads as TGCAGCGTTAGTGGACCGAACCAAGAGACCCAGTACTTC. Protein sequence: CSVSGPNQETQYF.

The V gene is TRBV9, the J gene TRBJ2-2; 9 bases are shared with TRBD1. CDR1 and CDR2 from the germline V gene are SGDLS and YYNGEE. V gave up 0 bases and J gave up 7 bases; unmatched junction bases: 7. This CDR3 is 16 amino acids long. This CDR3 reads CASSVVSTGGHGELFF. CDR3 DNA sequence: TGTGCCAGCAGCGTAGTTAGTACAGGGGGCCACGGGGAGCTGTTTTTT.

This clone was counted only a few times. The V gene is TRBV6-6, the J gene TRBJ2-1, with TRBD1 identical over 10 bases. This CDR3 has 16 amino acids. V dropped 5 bases and J dropped 5; count of bases not matched to a gene: 9. CDR1 is MNHNY, CDR2 SVGAGI, per germline (reference sequence). DNA for the CDR3: TGTGCCAGCAGTCGAACCTCCGGGACAGGGGACAATGAGCAGTTCTTC. Residues: CASSRTSGTGDNEQFF.

V gene TRBV7-3 combines with J gene TRBJ2-3; D tentatively fits TRBD1 or TRBD2 (5 bases each). The ends were cut back, 5 bases at V and 6 bases at J, with 12 bases in the middle. The germline V gene has CDR1 SGHTA and CDR2 FQGTGA. The CDR3 has 13 residues. The CDR3 here is CASSPNWGDTQYF. DNA for the CDR3: TGTGCCAGCAGCCCCAACTGGGGGGATACGCAGTATTTT.

V gene TRBV6-5 combines with J gene TRBJ1-2; a possible D gene is TRBD1 (5 bases). The CDR3 is made up of 11 amino acids. V lost 8 bases and J 4 bases, leaving 8 bases between the germline ends. Germline CDR1 reads MNHEY; CDR2 reads SVGAGI. CDR3 loop: CASGTGYGYTF. CDR3 coding DNA: TGTGCCAGCGGAACAGGCTATGGCTACACCTTC.

The V and J genes are TRBV5-1 and TRBJ1-1; perhaps TRBD1 as D (6 bases). V lost 4 bases and J 6 bases, leaving 16 bases between the germline ends. This CDR3 is built from 14 residues. Germline V CDR1 and CDR2: SGHRS, YFSETQ. The CDR3 nucleotides are TGCGCCAGCAGCCAGGCGTCGGGGGGGCCTGAAGCTTTCTTT. This gives the protein CASSQASGGPEAFF.

The gene calls are TRBV2 and TRBJ1-4, with 7 bases aligning to TRBD1. Per the germline V gene, CDR1 is SNHLY and CDR2 is FYNNEI. The CDR3 contains 15 residues. J was trimmed by 7 bases and V by 7 bases; bases with no gene match: 12. The CDR3 loop reads CASTTGSRGLEKLFF. CDR3 DNA: TGTGCCAGCACCACCGGGTCAAGGGGGCTTGAAAAACTGTTTTTT.

This clone has only a few counts. The rearrangement joins TRBV9 to TRBJ2-7; 8 bases agree with TRBD2. CDR3 size: 15 residues. V lost 0 bases to trimming and J lost 4 bases; unmatched junction nucleotides: 6. CDR1 SGDLS and CDR2 YYNGEE come from the germline V gene. CDR3 protein: CASSVAGGGRYEQYF. CDR3 bases: TGTGCCAGCAGCGTAGCGGGCGGGGGGAGGTACGAGCAGTACTTC.

The rearrangement joins TRBV4-1 to TRBJ1-1, with a possible D match to TRBD1 (6 bases). V dropped 3 bases and J dropped 4 bases, with 21 bases sitting between them. Per the germline V gene, CDR1 is MGHRA and CDR2 is YSYEKL. This CDR3 spans 17 amino acids. The CDR3 here is CASSQTWMGRGGTEAFF. The CDR3 bases are TGCGCCAGCAGCCAGACCTGGATGGGGAGAGGGGGCACTGAAGCTTTCTTT.

This clone has only one observation. Distinct nucleotide sequences in the sample also encode this CDR3. The chain joins TRBV19 to TRBJ1-1; D is possibly TRBD1 (5 bases). Germline V CDR1 and CDR2: LNHDA, SQIVND (reference sequence). V dropped 1 base and J dropped 1 base, with 7 bases sitting between them. This CDR3 has 14 amino acids. The CDR3: CASSIGGGNTEAFF. The DNA for the CDR3 is TGTGCCAGTAGTATAGGGGGCGGGAACACTGAAGCTTTCTTT.

The chain recombines TRBV6-5 with TRBJ1-1; D may be TRBD1 (5 bases). V lost 5 bases and J 5 bases, leaving 18 bases between the germline ends. The V gene's germline CDR1 is MNHEY and CDR2 SVGAGI. The CDR3 runs to 15 residues. CDR3 amino acids: CASSRQRTFLTEAFF. CDR3 coding DNA: TGTGCCAGCAGTAGACAGCGGACGTTTTTGACTGAAGCTTTCTTT.

This chain connects TRBV21-1 to TRBJ2-7; the D call in the table, TRBD2, was not verified against the DNA. TRBV21-1 is reported as a pseudogene. The CDR3 is made up of 14 amino acids. The CDR3: CASTAHSGTYEQYF. In nucleotides, the CDR3 is TGTGCCAGCACCGCCCATAGCGGGACCTACGAGCAGTACTTC.

The chain combines TRBV3-1 (or the pseudogene TRBV3-2) with TRBJ2-1; 10 bases agree with TRBD2. This CDR3 spans 15 amino acids. V was pared by 4 bases and J by 4 bases, with 4 bases of the junction left unmatched. From germline, CDR1 is LGHDT and CDR2 YNNKEL (reference sequence). CDR3 sequence: CASSPTSGVYNEQFF. The CDR3 DNA sequence: TGTGCCAGCAGCCCTACTAGCGGGGTATACAATGAGCAGTTCTTC.

This chain uses TRBV7-8 with TRBJ2-1; D is unclear. Germline values: CDR1 SGHVS, CDR2 FQNEAQ. This CDR3 spans 13 amino acids. Trimming removed 5 bases from V and 9 bases from J, with 14 bases in between. CDR3 loop: CASSEGQVFEQFF. The CDR3 DNA is TGTGCCAGCAGCGAAGGTCAAGTTTTTGAGCAGTTCTTC.

The J gene is TRBJ1-6, the V gene TRBV19, with D possibly matching TRBD1 (6 bases). V was shortened by 4 bases and J by 8 bases, with 12 bases between the two germline ends. The V gene's germline CDR1 is LNHDA and CDR2 SQIVND (reference sequence). CDR3 length: 14 amino acids. The CDR3 nucleotides are TGTGCCAGTAGTACCCAGGGGACCTATTCACCCCTCCACTTT. Its translation: CASSTQGTYSPLHF.

The rearrangement links TRBV20-1 to TRBJ2-7; D is uncertain. Trimming removed 3 bases at V and 6 bases at J, with 9 bases between. CDR3 length equals 11 residues. CDR1 and CDR2 (germline): DFQATT, SNEGSKA (reference sequence). Written as DNA, the CDR3 is TGCAGTGCTAGGGCCCCGGGCGAGCAGTACTTC. It yields the protein CSARAPGEQYF.

The chain recombines TRBV5-4 with TRBJ1-6, with D perhaps matching TRBD1 (5 bases). The V gene's germline CDR1 is SGHNT and CDR2 YYREEE (reference sequence). Trimming removed 4 bases at V and 8 bases at J, with 16 bases between. The CDR3 is made up of 15 amino acids. The chain's CDR3 is CASSGGSGRDSPLHF. CDR3 in DNA: TGTGCCAGCAGCGGGGGGTCGGGGCGGGATTCACCCCTCCACTTT.

The J gene is TRBJ1-4, the V gene TRBV10-2; perhaps TRBD1 as D (5 bases). Trimming shortened V by 2 bases and J by 9 bases, and 16 bases separated the two germline ends. CDR3 length equals 15 residues. Germline CDR1 and CDR2: WSHSY and SAAADI. In DNA, the CDR3 is TGCGCCAGCAGTGAGAGTGGACGTGGGGACCAAAAACTGTTTTTT. Translated: CASSESGRGDQKLFF.